This T cell receptor beta chain was documented in a study of T cells after posttransplantation cyclophosphamide. Study-level results: Donor CD8+ memory clones often dominated recipient blood repertoires at later times. TRB overlap between skin or GI tissue T cells and blood was limited. After PTCy, TRB diversity resembled that of CNI/methotrexate controls.

The protocol was immunoSEQ multiplex PCR, while the TCRdb copy is restricted to in-frame clones and leaves out a portion. The sample includes tens of thousands of clones, approximately 73% of them seen just once. The CDR3 is 12 amino acids. Germline CDR1 and CDR2: SEHNR and FQNEAQ (reference sequence). Trimming took 3 bases from V and 8 from J, leaving 7 bases between them. Notes on this clone: What it binds is unknown.

This clonotype was obtained from a woman in her fifties or sixties in good health, CMV-negative, and a related stem cell transplant donor. The rearrangement uses TRBV7-9 and TRBJ2-2, with D maybe TRBD2 (5 bases). The sample was memory CD4+ T cells sorted from PBMCs. Here the CDR3 DNA reads TGTGCCAGCAGCTTTAGCGTGGGGGAGCTGTTTTTT. This gives the protein CASSFSVGELFF.